This T cell receptor beta chain is drawn from a study of blood T cell repertoires in COVID-19. Study context: From T cells, B-cell-depleted T cells, or PBMCs came the material, which was cDNA or gDNA.

Generated by immunoSEQ multiplex PCR, the TCRdb table keeps only in-frame clones and is missing some. This table holds some 200,000 clones, more than 75% found once. The germline V gene has CDR1 GTSNPN and CDR2 SVGIG (reference sequence). V lost 2 bases, J lost 3 bases, and 10 bases lay in between. The length of the CDR3 is 13 residues. The chain employs TRBV30 and TRBJ1-1; TRBD1 is a possible D gene (5 bases). The sequenced sample consisted of peripheral blood. The TCR originated in a woman in her 70s with COVID-19, enrolled during active disease. Written as DNA, the CDR3 is TGTGCCTGGAGTTCTCAGGGATACACTGAAGCTTTCTTT. Amino acids: CAWSSQGYTEAFF.